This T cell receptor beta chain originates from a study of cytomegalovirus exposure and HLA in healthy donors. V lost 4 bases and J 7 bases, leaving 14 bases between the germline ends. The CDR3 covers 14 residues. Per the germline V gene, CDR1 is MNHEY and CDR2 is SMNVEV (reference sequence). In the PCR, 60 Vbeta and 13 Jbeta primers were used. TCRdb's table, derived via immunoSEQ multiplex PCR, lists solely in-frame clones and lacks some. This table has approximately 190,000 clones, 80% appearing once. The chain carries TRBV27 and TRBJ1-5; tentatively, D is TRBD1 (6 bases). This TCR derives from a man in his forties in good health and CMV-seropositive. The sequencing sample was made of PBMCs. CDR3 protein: CASSSQGTGQPQHF. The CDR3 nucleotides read TGTGCCAGCAGTTCCCAGGGGACGGGGCAGCCCCAGCATTTT.